The present T cell receptor beta chain was sequenced within a study of shared clonotypes between healthy human individuals. Every subset's genomic DNA went evenly onto several immunoSEQ plates. Measured with immunoSEQ multiplex PCR; TCRdb has only the in-frame clones, and not every one. The data contain around 1.6 million clones, around 98% of them singletons. Broader study findings: Among the subsets, naive ones generally showed larger estimated richness than memory ones.

On this clone itself: The antigen remains unidentified.

Sequenced material: naive CD4+ T cells sorted from blood. Documented subset: CD45RA+ positively selected. This receptor was taken from a man aged 25-40 years in good health.

CDR3 nucleotides: TGTGCCAGCAGCTTAAGTACTAGCGCATCGGGGTACAATGAGCAGTTCTTC. Translation: CASSLSTSASGYNEQFF. V is TRBV11-2 and J is TRBJ2-1, with 7 bases aligning to TRBD2. CDR1 and CDR2 (germline): SGHAT, FQNNGV. V lost 2 bases and J lost 4; bases outside the gene matches: 11. CDR3 length: 17 amino acids.